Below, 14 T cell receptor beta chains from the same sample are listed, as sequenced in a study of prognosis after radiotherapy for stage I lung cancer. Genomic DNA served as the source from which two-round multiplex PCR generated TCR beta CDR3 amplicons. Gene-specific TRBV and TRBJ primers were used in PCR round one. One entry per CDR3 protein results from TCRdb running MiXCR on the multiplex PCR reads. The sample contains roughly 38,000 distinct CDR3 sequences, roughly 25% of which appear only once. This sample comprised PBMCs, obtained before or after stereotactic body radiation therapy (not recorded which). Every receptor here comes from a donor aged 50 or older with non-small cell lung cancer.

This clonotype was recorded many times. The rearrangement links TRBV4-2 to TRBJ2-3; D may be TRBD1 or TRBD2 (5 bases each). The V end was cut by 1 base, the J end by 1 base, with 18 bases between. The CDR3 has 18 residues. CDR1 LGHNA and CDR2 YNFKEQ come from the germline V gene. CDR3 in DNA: TGTGCCAGCAGCCAAGTGAGCGGTCGATGGGGCGGCACAGATACGCAGTATTTT. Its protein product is CASSQVSGRWGGTDTQYF.

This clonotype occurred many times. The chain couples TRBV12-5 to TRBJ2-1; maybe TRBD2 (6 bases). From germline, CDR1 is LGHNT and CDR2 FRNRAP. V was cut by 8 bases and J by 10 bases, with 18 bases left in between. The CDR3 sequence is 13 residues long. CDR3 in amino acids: CASSAQGGGEQFF. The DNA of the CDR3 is TGTGCTAGTAGCGCCCAAGGTGGGGGGGAGCAGTTCTTC.

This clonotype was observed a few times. CDR3 residues: CASSFDYGGQALAKNIQYF. The CDR3 coding sequence is TGTGCCAGCAGTTTCGACTACGGGGGACAGGCCCTAGCCAAAAACATTCAGTACTTC. V and J are TRBV28 and TRBJ2-4, with TRBD1 matching over 8 bases. V trimming: 3 bases; J trimming: 0 bases; junction bases outside the gene matches: 13. CDR3 length: 19 residues. From germline, CDR1 is MDHEN and CDR2 SYDVKM.

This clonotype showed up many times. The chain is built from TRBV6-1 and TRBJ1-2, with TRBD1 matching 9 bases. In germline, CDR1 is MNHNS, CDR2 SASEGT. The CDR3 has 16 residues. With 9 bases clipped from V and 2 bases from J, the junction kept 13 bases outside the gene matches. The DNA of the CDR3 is TGTGCCAGTCTAGGGACAGGGTCTTTTTTCAACTATGGCTACACCTTC. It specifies CASLGTGSFFNYGYTF.

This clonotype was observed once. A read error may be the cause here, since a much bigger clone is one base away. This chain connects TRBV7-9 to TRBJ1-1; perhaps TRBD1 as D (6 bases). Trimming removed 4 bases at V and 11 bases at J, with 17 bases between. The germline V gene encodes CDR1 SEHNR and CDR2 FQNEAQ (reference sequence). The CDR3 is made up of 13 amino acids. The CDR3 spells CASSSDSSRLAFF. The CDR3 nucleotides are TGTGCCAGCAGCTCGGACAGTTCGCGTCTGGCTTTCTTT. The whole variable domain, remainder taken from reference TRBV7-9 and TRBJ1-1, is DTGVSQNPRHKITKRGQNVTFRCDPISEHNRLYWYRQTLGQGPEFLTYFQNEAQLEKSRLLSDRFSAERPKGSFSTLEIQRTEQGDSAMYLCASSSDSSRLAFFGQGTRLTVV.

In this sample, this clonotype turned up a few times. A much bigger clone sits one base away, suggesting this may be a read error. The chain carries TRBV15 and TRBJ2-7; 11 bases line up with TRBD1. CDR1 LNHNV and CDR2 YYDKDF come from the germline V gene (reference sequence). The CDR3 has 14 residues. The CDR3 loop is CATGRGDRGNEQYF. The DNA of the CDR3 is TGTGCCACCGGCAGAGGGGACAGGGGGAACGAGCAGTACTTC.

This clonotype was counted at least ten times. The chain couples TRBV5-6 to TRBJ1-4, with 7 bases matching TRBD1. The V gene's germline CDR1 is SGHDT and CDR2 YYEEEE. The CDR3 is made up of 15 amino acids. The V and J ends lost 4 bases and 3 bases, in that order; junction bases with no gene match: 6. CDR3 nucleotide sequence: TGTGCCAGCAGCCCTAGACAGGGTTCTAATGAAAAACTGTTTTTT. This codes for CASSPRQGSNEKLFF.

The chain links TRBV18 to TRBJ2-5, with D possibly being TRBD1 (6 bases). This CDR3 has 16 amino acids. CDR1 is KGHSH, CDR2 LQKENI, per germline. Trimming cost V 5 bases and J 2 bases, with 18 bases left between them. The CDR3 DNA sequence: TGTGCCAGCTCAAACGACCTACAGGGTGGGCAAGAGACCCAGTACTTC. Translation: CASSNDLQGGQETQYF.

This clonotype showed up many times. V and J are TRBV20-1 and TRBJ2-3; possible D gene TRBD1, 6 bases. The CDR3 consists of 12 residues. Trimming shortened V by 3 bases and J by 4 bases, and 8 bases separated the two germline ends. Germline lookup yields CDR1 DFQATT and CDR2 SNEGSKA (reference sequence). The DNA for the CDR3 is TGCAGTGCTAGTGGGGGCGCAGATACGCAGTATTTT. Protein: CSASGGADTQYF.

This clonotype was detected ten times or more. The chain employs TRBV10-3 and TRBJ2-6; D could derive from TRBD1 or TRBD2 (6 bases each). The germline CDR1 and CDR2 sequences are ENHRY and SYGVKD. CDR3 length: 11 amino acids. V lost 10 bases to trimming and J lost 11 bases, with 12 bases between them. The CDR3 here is CATKRGDVLTF. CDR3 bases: TGTGCCACGAAGAGGGGGGACGTCCTGACTTTC.

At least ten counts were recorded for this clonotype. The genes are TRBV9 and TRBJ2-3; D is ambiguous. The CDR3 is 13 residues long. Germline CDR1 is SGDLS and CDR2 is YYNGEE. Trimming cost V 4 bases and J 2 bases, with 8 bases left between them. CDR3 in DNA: TGTGCCAGCAGCCCTTACCTCACAGATACGCAGTATTTT. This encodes CASSPYLTDTQYF.

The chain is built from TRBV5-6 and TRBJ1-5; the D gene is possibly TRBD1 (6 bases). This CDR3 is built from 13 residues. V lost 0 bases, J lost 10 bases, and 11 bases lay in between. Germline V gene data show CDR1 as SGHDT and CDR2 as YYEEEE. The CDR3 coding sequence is TGTGCCAGCAGCTTGGCCGGGGGGCCTCCCCAGCATTTT. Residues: CASSLAGGPPQHF.

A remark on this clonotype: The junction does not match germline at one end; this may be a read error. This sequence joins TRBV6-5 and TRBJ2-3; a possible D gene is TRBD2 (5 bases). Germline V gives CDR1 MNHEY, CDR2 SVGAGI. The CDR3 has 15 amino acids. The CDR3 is CASSSSSFPTYTQYF. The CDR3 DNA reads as TGTGCCAGCAGTTCCTCTAGCTTCCCCACATATACGCAGTATTTT.

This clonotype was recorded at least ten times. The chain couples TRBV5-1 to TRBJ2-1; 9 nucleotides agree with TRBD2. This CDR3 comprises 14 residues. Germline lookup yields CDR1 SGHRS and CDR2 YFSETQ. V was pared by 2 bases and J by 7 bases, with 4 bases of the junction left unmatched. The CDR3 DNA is TGCGCCAGCAGCTTAGGGACTAGCCCGAATGAGCAGTTCTTC. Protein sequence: CASSLGTSPNEQFF.